The clone carrying this TCR beta chain was observed a handful of times. This entry is derived from a study of CD8+CD57+ T cells in acquired aplastic anemia. CD8+CD57+ cell expansion had been shown by flow cytometry in patients chosen for sequencing. The study profiled TCR beta VDJ and CDR3 using genomic DNA as template. TCRdb re-called the reads with MiXCR, one entry per CDR3 protein. The data show about 120,000 distinct CDR3 sequences, 45% to 60% seen once. V dropped 0 bases and J dropped 6 bases, with 14 bases sitting between them. This CDR3 is built from 15 residues. The germline gives CDR1 DFQATT, CDR2 SNEGSKA (reference sequence).

V gene TRBV20-1 combines with J gene TRBJ1-4, with a weak D call TRBD1 (6 bases). Input material: sorted CD4+, CD8+, or CD8+CD57+ T cells (not recorded which) from PBMCs. The TCR was taken from a human donor with aplastic anemia. The CDR3 sequence: CSAREPKGGDEKLFF. The DNA for the CDR3 is TGCAGTGCTAGAGAACCCAAGGGGGGCGATGAAAAACTGTTTTTT.